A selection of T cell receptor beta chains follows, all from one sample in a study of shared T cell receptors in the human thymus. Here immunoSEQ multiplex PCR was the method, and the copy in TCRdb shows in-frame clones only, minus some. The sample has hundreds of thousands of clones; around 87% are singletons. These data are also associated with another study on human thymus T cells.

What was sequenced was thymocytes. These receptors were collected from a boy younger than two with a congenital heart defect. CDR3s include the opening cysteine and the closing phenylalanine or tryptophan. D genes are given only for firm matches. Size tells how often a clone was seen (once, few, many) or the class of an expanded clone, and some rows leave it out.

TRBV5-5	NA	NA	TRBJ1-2	CASSSGDGTTYGYTF	TGTGCCAGCAGCTCAGGGGATGGGACAACGTATGGCTACACCTTC
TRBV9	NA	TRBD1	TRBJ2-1	CASSVAESGQGADEQFF	TGTGCCAGCAGCGTAGCTGAAAGTGGACAGGGGGCGGATGAGCAGTTCTTC
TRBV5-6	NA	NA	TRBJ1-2	CASSSSLTDSGDGYTF	TGTGCCAGCAGCTCCTCTCTGACGGACAGCGGTGATGGCTACACCTTC
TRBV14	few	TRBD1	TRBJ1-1	CASSQDLQGAQNTEAFF	TGTGCCAGCAGCCAAGATTTGCAGGGGGCTCAAAACACTGAAGCTTTCTTT
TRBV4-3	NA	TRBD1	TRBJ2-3	CASSQVMQPGGGSTDTQYF	TGCGCCAGCAGCCAAGTGATGCAGCCAGGGGGCGGGAGCACAGATACGCAGTATTTT
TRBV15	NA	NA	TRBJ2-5	CATPPRRETQYF	TGTGCCACCCCACCCCGGAGGGAGACCCAGTACTTC
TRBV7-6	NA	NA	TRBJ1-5	CASSNTSDSPNQPQHF	TGTGCCAGCAGCAACACGTCGGACAGCCCCAATCAGCCCCAGCATTTT
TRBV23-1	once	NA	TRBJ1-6	CASSQGALSYNSPLHF	TGCGCCAGCAGTCAGGGGGCGCTCTCCTATAATTCACCCCTCCACTTT
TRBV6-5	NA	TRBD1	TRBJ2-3	CASSDRTGPDTQYF	TGTGCCAGCAGTGATAGGACAGGGCCAGATACGCAGTATTTT
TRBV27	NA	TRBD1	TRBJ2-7	CASSYSDRGLEQYF	TGTGCCAGCAGTTACAGTGACAGGGGGCTCGAGCAGTACTTC
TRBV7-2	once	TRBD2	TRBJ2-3	CASSPTRGLAYTDTQYF	TGTGCCAGCAGCCCTACCCGGGGACTAGCCTACACAGATACGCAGTATTTT
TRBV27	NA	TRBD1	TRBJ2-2	CASSDRGQTGELFF	TGTGCCAGCAGTGACAGGGGGCAAACCGGGGAGCTGTTTTTT
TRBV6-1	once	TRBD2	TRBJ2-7	CASSEDGGGRTYEQYF	TGTGCCAGCAGTGAAGATGGCGGGGGGCGTACCTACGAGCAGTACTTC
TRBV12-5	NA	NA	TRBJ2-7	CASAWRTGTSPPPRSYEQYF	TGTGCTAGTGCCTGGCGGACCGGGACTTCACCTCCACCTCGCTCCTACGAGCAGTACTTC
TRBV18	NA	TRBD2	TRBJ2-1	CASSPGTSGSSWSEQFF	TGTGCCAGCTCACCAGGGACTAGCGGGAGTTCGTGGAGTGAGCAGTTCTTC
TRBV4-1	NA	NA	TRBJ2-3	CASSLRQGRVHDTQYF	TGCGCCAGCAGCCTCCGGCAGGGTCGGGTCCACGATACGCAGTATTTT
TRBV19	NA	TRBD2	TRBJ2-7	CASSPRRGAYEQYF	TGTGCCAGTAGCCCCCGTCGGGGGGCCTACGAGCAGTACTTC
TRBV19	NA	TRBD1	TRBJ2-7	CASSIGTGTQDEQYF	TGTGCCAGTAGTATAGGGACAGGGACCCAGGACGAGCAGTACTTC
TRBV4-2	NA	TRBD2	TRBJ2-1	CASSPPAGGWNEQFF	TGTGCCAGCAGCCCTCCAGCGGGGGGGTGGAATGAGCAGTTCTTC
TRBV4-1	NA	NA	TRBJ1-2	CASSPSQGESGSCYTF	TGCGCCAGCAGCCCTTCACAGGGTGAAAGTGGGAGTTGCTACACCTTC
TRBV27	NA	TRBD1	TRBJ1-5	CATRVGQGGNQPQHF	TGTGCCACCCGGGTAGGGCAGGGGGGCAATCAGCCCCAGCATTTT
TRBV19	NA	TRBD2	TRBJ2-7	CASSPTSGRYEQYF	TGTGCCAGTAGCCCGACTAGCGGGCGCTACGAGCAGTACTTC
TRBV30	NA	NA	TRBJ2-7	CAWSAGHHHFCEQYF	TGTGCCTGGAGCGCCGGACACCATCATTTTTGCGAGCAGTACTTC
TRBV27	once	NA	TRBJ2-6	CASSYRGANVLTF	TGTGCCAGCAGTTATCGTGGGGCCAACGTCCTGACTTTC
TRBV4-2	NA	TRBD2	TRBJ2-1	CASSSWTSDNEQFF	TGTGCCAGCAGCTCCTGGACTAGCGACAATGAGCAGTTCTTC
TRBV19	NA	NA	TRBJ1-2	CASRQDLCGYTF	TGTGCCAGCCGACAGGACCTATGCGGCTACACCTTC
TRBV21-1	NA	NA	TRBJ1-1	CASSTHSNEAFF	TGTGCCAGCAGCACCCACAGTAATGAAGCTTTCTTT
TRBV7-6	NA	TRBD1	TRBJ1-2	CASSPDRGANYGYTF	TGTGCCAGCAGCCCGGACAGGGGAGCTAACTATGGCTACACCTTC
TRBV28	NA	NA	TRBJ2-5	CASSLREGPTQETQYF	TGTGCCAGCTCACTACGGGAAGGGCCTACCCAAGAGACCCAGTACTTC
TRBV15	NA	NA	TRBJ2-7	CATSTRTDYEQYF	TGTGCCACCAGCACCCGGACAGACTACGAGCAGTACTTC
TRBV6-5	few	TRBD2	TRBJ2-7	CASSYSSGGTYEQYF	TGTGCCAGCAGTTACTCTAGCGGGGGCACCTACGAGCAGTACTTC
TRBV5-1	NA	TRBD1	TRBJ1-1	CASSLPTGSNTEAFF	TGCGCCAGCAGCTTGCCGACAGGGTCGAACACTGAAGCTTTCTTT